The 14 T cell receptor beta chains listed next were all sequenced from one sample in a study of OX40 agonist ivuxolimab in advanced cancers. Repertoires were generated with immunoSEQ multiplex PCR, while TCRdb's copy carries only in-frame clones and drops some. The sample includes around 63,000 clones, approximately 79% of them seen just once. The sample consisted of CD4+ or CD8+ T cells sorted from blood, taken in a trial of the OX40 agonist ivuxolimab. The receptors were sampled from an adult with an advanced solid tumor such as melanoma, head and neck, liver or kidney cancer.

The chain combines TRBV6-5 with TRBJ2-5; the match to TRBD2 covers 12 bases. Judging by the DNA end, TRBJ2-7 fits better; the J call may be wrong. The V gene's germline CDR1 is MNHEY and CDR2 SVGAGI. CDR3 size: 15 residues. CDR3 nucleotides: TGTGCCAGCAGCCCACTAGCGGGAGGTTCCTACGAGCAGTACTTC. Protein product: CASSPLAGGSYEQYF.

The chain uses TRBV12-5 and TRBJ2-7, with D possibly being TRBD1 (7 bases). The CDR3 length is 17 residues. V lost 11 bases, J lost 0 bases, and 26 bases lay in between. The germline V gene has CDR1 LGHNT and CDR2 FRNRAP. The CDR3: CASWAWFGGTASYEQYF. The CDR3 DNA sequence: TGTGCTTCTTGGGCCTGGTTTGGGGGGACAGCCTCCTACGAGCAGTACTTC.

The J gene is TRBJ1-1, the V gene TRBV28; TRBD1 agrees at 8 bases. Germline CDR1 is MDHEN and CDR2 is SYDVKM. V was clipped by 6 bases and J by 4 bases; unmatched bases: 7. The CDR3 is 14 residues long. CDR3 coding DNA: TGTGCCAGCAGGTCAGGGGGCGTGGGCACTGAAGCTTTCTTT. It is translated as CASRSGGVGTEAFF.

V usage is TRBV11-3 and J usage is TRBJ2-4, with D maybe TRBD2 (7 bases). The V end was cut by 7 bases, the J end by 8 bases, with 18 bases between. This CDR3 has 14 amino acids. CDR1 and CDR2 from the germline V gene are SGHNT and YENEEA. The CDR3 protein is CASTPGRGGDIQYF. In nucleotides, the CDR3 is TGTGCCAGCACCCCGGGGAGAGGGGGGGACATTCAGTACTTC. Looking up the rest from reference TRBV11-3 and TRBJ2-4 gives the full variable domain: EAGVVQSPRYKIIEKKQPVAFWCNPISGHNTLYWYLQNLGQGPELLIRYENEEAVDDSQLPKDRFSAERLKGVDSTLKIQPAELGDSAVYLCASTPGRGGDIQYFGAGTRLSVL.

This chain joins TRBV14 and TRBJ1-1; D remains ambiguous. Trimming cost V 2 bases and J 3 bases, with 4 bases left between them. The CDR3 consists of 12 residues. The germline V gene has CDR1 SGHDN and CDR2 FVKESK. The CDR3 bases are TGTGCCAGCAGCCAAACCTACACTGAAGCTTTCTTT. It specifies CASSQTYTEAFF. The variable domain in full, completed from reference TRBV14 and TRBJ1-1, reads EAGVTQFPSHSVIEKGQTVTLRCDPISGHDNLYWYRRVMGKEIKFLLHFVKESKQDESGMPNNRFLAERTGGTYSTLKVQPAELEDSGVYFCASSQTYTEAFFGQGTRLTVV.

J is TRBJ2-2 and V is TRBV6-5; no definite D call. In germline, CDR1 is MNHEY, CDR2 SVGAGI. The length of the CDR3 is 14 residues. Trimming shortened V by 3 bases and J by 6 bases, and 11 bases separated the two germline ends. The DNA of the CDR3 is TGTGCCAGCAGTTATGACGCGAGGCCCGGGGAGCTGTTTTTT. This sequence encodes CASSYDARPGELFF.

The chain employs TRBV28 and TRBJ1-5; 7 positions match TRBD1. The CDR3 contains 16 residues. Germline V CDR1 and CDR2: MDHEN, SYDVKM. Trimming at V came to 5 bases and at J to 4 bases, leaving 11 bases not matched to a gene. This chain's CDR3 is CASSPFPAGGNQPQHF. CDR3 DNA: TGTGCCAGCAGTCCCTTTCCGGCAGGGGGGAATCAGCCCCAGCATTTT.

This chain joins TRBV19 and TRBJ1-6; 8 nucleotides line up with TRBD1. V lost 5 bases, J lost 0 bases, and 6 bases stayed unmatched. The CDR3 has 17 amino acids. Germline CDR1 reads LNHDA; CDR2 reads SQIVND (reference sequence). The CDR3 reads CASSRGQVSSYNSPLHF. The CDR3 region has the DNA TGTGCCAGTAGTCGGGGACAGGTCAGCTCCTATAATTCACCCCTCCACTTT. Using reference TRBV19 and TRBJ1-6 for the parts outside the CDR3, the full variable domain is DGGITQSPKYLFRKEGQNVTLSCEQNLNHDAMYWYRQDPGQGLRLIYYSQIVNDFQKGDIAEGYSVSREKKESFPLTVTSAQKNPTAFYLCASSRGQVSSYNSPLHFGNGTRLTVT.

The V call is TRBV2, the J call TRBJ2-7, with D possibly called TRBD1 or TRBD2 (6 bases each). This CDR3 has 14 amino acids. CDR1 and CDR2 from the germline V gene are SNHLY and FYNNEI. V lost 7 bases and J lost 2, with 15 bases in between. CDR3 coding DNA: TGTGCCAGCAACAAAAACCGGGGGCCCTACGAGCAGTACTTC. It translates to CASNKNRGPYEQYF.

This rearrangement joins TRBV18 to TRBJ1-4, with D possibly matching TRBD1 (6 bases). V was clipped by 7 bases and J by 7 bases, with 13 bases between them. Per germline, CDR1 KGHSH and CDR2 LQKENI. This CDR3 is built from 13 residues. CDR3 in DNA: TGTGCCAGCTTCTCACAGGGAGGTGAAAAACTGTTTTTT. Its translation is CASFSQGGEKLFF. The full variable domain, rest sourced from reference TRBV18 and TRBJ1-4, is NAGVMQNPRHLVRRRGQEARLRCSPMKGHSHVYWYRQLPEEGLKFMVYLQKENIIDESGMPKERFSAEFPKEGPSILRIQQVVRGDSAAYFCASFSQGGEKLFFGSGTQLSVL.

CDR3 sequence reads: CASSLEGLSMRGNYEQYF. CDR3 nucleotide sequence: TGCGCCAGCAGCTTGGAGGGACTCTCCATGAGGGGGAACTACGAGCAGTACTTC. The chain links TRBV5-1 to TRBJ2-5; either TRBD1 or TRBD2 may fit D (6 bases each). The J call is in doubt because the DNA end fits TRBJ2-7 better. The CDR3 has 18 amino acids. The germline CDR1 and CDR2 sequences are SGHRS and YFSETQ.

The V call is TRBV7-9, the J call TRBJ2-5; no clear D gene. V was shortened by 5 bases and J by 3 bases, with 13 bases between the two germline ends. Germline CDR1 and CDR2: SEHNR and FQNEAQ (reference sequence). The length of the CDR3 is 14 residues. As DNA, the CDR3 is TGTGCCAGCAGCGGATGGGCAGGAAAAGAGACCCAGTACTTC. Amino acids: CASSGWAGKETQYF.

This sequence joins TRBV6-1 and TRBJ2-5; tentatively, D is TRBD1 (6 bases). The germline V gene encodes CDR1 MNHNS and CDR2 SASEGT. The V and J ends lost 10 bases and 5 bases respectively, with 20 bases between them. There are 14 residues in the CDR3. The CDR3, as DNA: TGTGCCACCTCACTGATGGGGGCCTGGGAGACCCAGTACTTC. Encoded protein: CATSLMGAWETQYF.

The chain carries TRBV25-1 and TRBJ2-7, with D maybe TRBD1 (5 bases). V gave up 3 bases and J gave up 6 bases, with 12 bases separating them. The V gene's germline CDR1 is MGHDK and CDR2 SYGVNS. The CDR3 runs 13 residues. The CDR3 loop reads CASSDQGSGEQYF. The CDR3 coding sequence is TGTGCCAGCAGTGATCAGGGTTCAGGCGAGCAGTACTTC.